The clone carrying this T cell receptor beta chain was observed once. From the 5' RACE reads, TCRdb called clonotypes with MiXCR, one entry per CDR3 protein. The sample gives hundreds of thousands of distinct CDR3 sequences, roughly 20% of which show up once; roughly 8.4% is in the top ten. The source of the sample is a study of T-cell memory formation after mild COVID-19. The CDR3 runs 16 residues. J gave up 4 bases and V 5 bases, and 10 bases lay outside the gene matches. Germline V gene sequence: CDR1 SGHVS, CDR2 FQNEAQ. The receptor's source is an adult woman who had mild COVID-19 (a few samples of this study predate the infection). Cell type and time point are not known. Sequencing used PBMCs or a T cell subset sorted from them (not recorded which). The chain recombines TRBV7-8 with TRBJ2-1, with 8 bases aligning to TRBD2. The CDR3, as DNA: TGTGCCAGCAGCCCGCCGGGACTAGGGACATACAATGAGCAGTTCTTC. It is translated as CASSPPGLGTYNEQFF.